This entry lists 8 T cell receptor beta chains sequenced from one sample in a study of cytomegalovirus exposure and HLA in healthy donors. Primers: 60 Vbeta forward and 13 Jbeta reverse. Sequenced by immunoSEQ multiplex PCR; TCRdb stores in-frame clones only, minus some. In the table there are 180,000 or so clones, around 86% of which are singletons. The specimen was PBMCs. Receptors originate from a woman aged 50 to 60 in good health and CMV-seropositive.

The CDR3 coding sequence is TGTGCCAGCAGTTACTCCCCGGAAGCGCGGGGTGGCTACACCTTC. It codes for CASSYSPEARGGYTF. The rearrangement joins TRBV6-5 to TRBJ1-2; no reliable D call. This CDR3 has 15 amino acids. The V end lost 0 bases, the J end lost 7 bases, and 15 bases lay between the germline ends. Germline V lookup: CDR1 MNHEY, CDR2 SVGAGI.

The chain recombines TRBV28 with TRBJ2-2; D ambiguous. The CDR3 has 15 residues. CDR1 MDHEN and CDR2 SYDVKM come from the germline V gene. V was trimmed by 5 bases and J by 6 bases, leaving 16 bases between them. In nucleotides, the CDR3 is TGTGCCAGCAGTCTTGGGCTTACCCACGCCGGGGAGCTGTTTTTT. Encoded protein: CASSLGLTHAGELFF.

V is TRBV9 and J is TRBJ2-2; D unclear. V lost 3 bases, J lost 6 bases, and 9 bases lay in between. The CDR3 runs 13 residues. The germline gives CDR1 SGDLS, CDR2 YYNGEE. The CDR3 DNA reads TGTGCCAGCAGCGCATACGGGTCCGGGGAGCTGTTTTTT. Its translation is CASSAYGSGELFF.

This clone showed up just a few times. V usage is TRBV6-1 and J usage is TRBJ1-5, with D tentatively TRBD1 (6 bases). Germline V gene data show CDR1 as MNHNS and CDR2 as SASEGT. Trimming took 3 bases from V and 11 from J, leaving 26 bases between them. The CDR3 has 17 residues. In nucleotides, the CDR3 is TGTGCCAGCAGTGAGAAGTTAACAGGGCACACGGGGTTAGCCCAGCATTTT. It translates to CASSEKLTGHTGLAQHF.

V usage is TRBV30 and J usage is TRBJ2-2; TRBD2 might be the D (6 bases). CDR1 and CDR2 from the germline V gene are GTSNPN and SVGIG (reference sequence). V was clipped by 4 bases and J by 5 bases, with 14 bases between them. The CDR3 contains 14 residues. The CDR3 is CAWTPIRETGELFF. The CDR3 DNA is TGTGCCTGGACTCCAATTCGGGAGACCGGGGAGCTGTTTTTT.

The rearrangement joins TRBV27 to TRBJ2-1; 7 nucleotides agree with TRBD1. From germline, CDR1 is MNHEY and CDR2 SMNVEV (reference sequence). The CDR3 totals 14 residues. The trim removed 3 bases at V and 3 bases at J, leaving 2 bases unmatched. The CDR3 nucleotides are TGTGCCAGCAGTTTGGCAGGGGGCTACAATGAGCAGTTCTTC. It codes for CASSLAGGYNEQFF.

J is TRBJ2-2 and V is TRBV2, with 9 nucleotides matching TRBD1. There are 15 residues in the CDR3. Germline CDR1 SNHLY, CDR2 FYNNEI. J was trimmed by 3 bases and V by 7 bases; bases with no gene match: 6. CDR3 region: CASKLDRGYTGELFF. The CDR3, as DNA: TGTGCCAGCAAGTTGGACAGGGGATACACCGGGGAGCTGTTTTTT.

The chain carries TRBV27 and TRBJ1-4; 8 bases line up with TRBD1. The V segment lost 5 bases and the J segment 10 bases; nucleotides outside the gene matches: 6. The CDR3 is made up of 13 amino acids. The germline V gene has CDR1 MNHEY and CDR2 SMNVEV (reference sequence). DNA for the CDR3: TGTGCCAGCAGTACCTGGGACAGGACAAAACTGTTTTTT. Protein: CASSTWDRTKLFF.